Listed here are 14 T cell receptor beta chains from one sample, sequenced in a study of blood T cells in healthy people across ages. The use of a sample-barcoded 5' primer and a J-beta primer mix characterized a second PCR of 7 to 11 cycles. Each CDR3 protein gets one entry after TCRdb re-called the 5' RACE reads with MiXCR. Among some 690,000 distinct CDR3 sequences, around a fifth were seen once, and the ten largest hold around 22%. Sequencing was done on a sample of blood. The source is a man in his sixties or seventies in good health.

This clonotype was seen only a few times. This rearrangement joins TRBV20-1 to TRBJ2-5, with TRBD2 matching over 9 bases. This CDR3 has 15 residues. Germline V gene sequence: CDR1 DFQATT, CDR2 SNEGSKA (reference sequence). With V trimmed by 4 bases and J by 1 base, 7 bases remained unmatched. Here the CDR3 reads CSATRTSVPQETQYF. The CDR3 bases are TGCAGTGCTACAAGGACTAGCGTCCCCCAAGAGACCCAGTACTTC.

This clonotype turned up a few times. The V gene is TRBV7-2, the J gene TRBJ2-4; D might be TRBD1 or TRBD2, each matching 5 bases. This CDR3 is built from 14 residues. V was cut by 2 bases and J by 5 bases, with 10 bases left in between. From germline, CDR1 is SGHTA and CDR2 FQGNSA. This CDR3 reads CASSLRGVQNIQYF. Written as DNA, the CDR3 is TGTGCCAGCAGCTTAAGGGGAGTTCAAAACATTCAGTACTTC.

This clonotype was counted a few times. The genes are TRBV18 and TRBJ1-4, with 7 bases aligning to TRBD1. This CDR3 has 15 amino acids. The trim removed 3 bases at V and 8 bases at J, leaving 9 bases unmatched. Germline V gene lookup returns CDR1 KGHSH and CDR2 LQKENI. CDR3 sequence reads: CASSPSQGFGEKLFF. CDR3 DNA: TGTGCCAGCTCACCCTCACAGGGGTTCGGAGAAAAACTGTTTTTT.

This clonotype was seen at least ten times. CDR3 coding DNA: TGTGCCAGCAGCTTAGGACTCGGGGGGAACGAGCAGTACGTC. Protein product: CASSLGLGGNEQYV. The chain has TRBV7-2 and TRBJ2-5; 7 nucleotides line up with TRBD2. Judging by the DNA end, TRBJ2-7 fits better; the J call may be wrong. The CDR3 sequence is 14 residues long. Germline CDR1 and CDR2: SGHTA and FQGNSA.

This clonotype came up a few times. The chain employs TRBV6-2 or TRBV6-3 and TRBJ2-7; the D gene is possibly TRBD2 (6 bases). The end of the DNA is better explained by TRBJ2-1, so the J call may be wrong. Germline loops: CDR1 MNHEY, CDR2 SVGEGT. This CDR3 has 13 residues. CDR3 region: CASSYSERRGQFF. In DNA form, the CDR3 reads TGTGCCAGCAGTTACTCAGAGCGGCGGGGTCAGTTCTTC.

The V call is TRBV6-5, the J call TRBJ1-1; 7 bases align to TRBD1. J lost 1 base, V lost 2 bases, and 4 bases had no gene match. The CDR3 has 15 amino acids. Per germline, CDR1 MNHEY and CDR2 SVGAGI. CDR3 protein: CASSYPDRENTEAFF. The CDR3 region has the DNA TGTGCCAGCAGTTACCCTGACAGGGAGAACACTGAAGCTTTCTTT.

This clonotype appeared a few times. This chain connects TRBV20-1 to TRBJ2-5, with TRBD1 identical over 8 bases. V lost 5 bases to trimming and J lost 3 bases; unmatched junction nucleotides: 8. The CDR3 length is 14 residues. Germline CDR1 and CDR2: DFQATT and SNEGSKA (reference sequence). DNA of the CDR3: TGCAGTGCTCGACGAAAACAGGGGGAAGAGACCCAGTACTTC. Its protein product is CSARRKQGEETQYF.

This clonotype appeared a few times. This sequence joins TRBV10-1 and TRBJ2-7; D unresolved. Germline V CDR1 and CDR2: WNHNN, SYGVQD (reference sequence). Deletions cut 6 bases from V and 6 bases from J, with 15 bases between. The CDR3 spans 13 residues. Here the CDR3 DNA reads TGCGCCAGCAGCAGAAGTCAGGTGGGCGAGCAGTACTTC. As protein: CASSRSQVGEQYF.

About this clonotype itself: One base away lies a much larger clone, so this may be a sequencing read error. V and J are TRBV29-1 and TRBJ1-2; D gene ambiguous. The CDR3 sequence is 11 residues long. V lost 3 bases, J lost 8 bases, and 10 bases lay in between. Germline V gene data show CDR1 as SQVTM and CDR2 as ANQGSEA. This CDR3 reads CSVDTASGYTF. CDR3 in DNA: TGCAGCGTTGATACAGCATCCGGCTACACCTTC.

This clonotype was found a few times. It may be a read error: a sequence one base away is much more abundant. The gene calls are TRBV27 and TRBJ1-6; D is unclear. V was shortened by 2 bases and J by 0 bases, with 2 bases between the two germline ends. The CDR3 extends over 14 amino acids. Germline V gives CDR1 MNHEY, CDR2 SMNVEV (reference sequence). CDR3 protein: CASSLTSYNSPLHF. In DNA, the CDR3 is TGTGCCAGCAGTTTAACCTCCTATAATTCACCCCTCCACTTT.

The J gene is TRBJ2-5, the V gene TRBV29-1, with 10 bases lining up with TRBD2. Germline V CDR1 and CDR2: SQVTM, ANQGSEA. The length of the CDR3 is 13 residues. Trimming removed 3 bases from V and 4 bases from J; junction bases left unmatched: 2. The CDR3 is CSVEASGGETQYF. In nucleotides, the CDR3 is TGCAGCGTTGAGGCTAGCGGGGGAGAGACCCAGTACTTC.

The J gene is TRBJ2-3, the V gene TRBV10-3; either TRBD1 or TRBD2 may supply D (5 bases each). The ends were cut back, 9 bases at V and 0 bases at J, with 16 bases in the middle. The germline gives CDR1 ENHRY, CDR2 SYGVKD. CDR3 length equals 15 residues. CDR3 residues: CAINTGGDSTDTQYF. The CDR3 DNA reads TGTGCCATTAACACAGGTGGGGACAGCACAGATACGCAGTATTTT.

This clonotype was seen a few times. The chain is built from TRBV7-9 and TRBJ2-1, with D tentatively TRBD1 (7 bases). The CDR3 covers 16 residues. Germline assignment: CDR1 SEHNR and CDR2 FQNEAQ (reference sequence). V lost 5 bases, J lost 6 bases, and 20 bases lay in between. CDR3 nucleotide sequence: TGTGCCAGCAGCCCGCCCCCCAGGGGGGCGTTCAATGAGCAGTTCTTC. This translates into CASSPPPRGAFNEQFF.

This chain uses TRBV4-1 with TRBJ2-5; TRBD2 agrees at 10 bases. The CDR3 runs 17 residues. The ends lost 4 bases at V and 5 bases at J; junction bases unmatched: 13. Germline V gives CDR1 MGHRA, CDR2 YSYEKL. CDR3 sequence: CASSPSSGTSAFETQYF. The CDR3 DNA is TGCGCCAGCAGCCCTTCCTCAGGGACTAGCGCTTTCGAGACCCAGTACTTC.